A selection of T cell receptor beta chains follows, all from one sample in a study of T cell responses to AZD1222 COVID-19 vaccine. Here immunoSEQ multiplex PCR was the method, and the copy in TCRdb shows in-frame clones only, minus some. The table lists over 150,000 clones, roughly 88% of them singletons. The sample here was peripheral blood, taken 28 days after the second AZD1222 dose. All receptors derive from an adult who received the AZD1222 COVID-19 vaccine. Both conserved end residues are part of each CDR3. A D gene is named only where the DNA matches it firmly. Clone sizes are given selectively: once, few, many, or a class where the clone is expanded.

V gene: TRBV5-6; clone size: NA; J gene: TRBJ1-1; D gene: NA; CDR3 protein: CASSLQIGNTEAFF; CDR3 DNA: TGTGCCAGCAGCTTACAAATAGGGAACACTGAAGCTTTCTTT
V gene: TRBV5-1; clone size: NA; J gene: TRBJ2-7; D gene: NA; CDR3 protein: CASSPRTGRAYEQYF; CDR3 DNA: TGCGCCAGCAGCCCCAGGACAGGGAGGGCCTACGAGCAGTACTTC
V gene: TRBV16; clone size: NA; J gene: TRBJ2-3; D gene: TRBD1; CDR3 protein: CASSQKGAPDTQYF; CDR3 DNA: TGTGCCAGCAGCCAAAAGGGGGCACCAGATACGCAGTATTTT
V gene: TRBV28; clone size: NA; J gene: TRBJ1-2; D gene: NA; CDR3 protein: CAIPSGRGYGYTF; CDR3 DNA: TGTGCCATTCCCTCAGGCAGGGGCTATGGCTACACCTTC
V gene: TRBV9; clone size: once; J gene: TRBJ1-6; D gene: NA; CDR3 protein: CASRVGGAESPLHF; CDR3 DNA: TGTGCCAGCAGGGTAGGGGGGGCAGAATCACCCCTCCACTTT
V gene: TRBV6-5; clone size: NA; J gene: TRBJ2-7; D gene: TRBD1; CDR3 protein: CASRGQDYEQYF; CDR3 DNA: TGTGCCAGCAGAGGACAGGACTACGAGCAGTACTTC
V gene: TRBV6-5; clone size: NA; J gene: TRBJ2-7; D gene: NA; CDR3 protein: CASSYSISVEQYF; CDR3 DNA: TGTGCCAGCAGTTACTCGATTTCCGTCGAGCAGTACTTC
V gene: TRBV19; clone size: NA; J gene: TRBJ1-3; D gene: NA; CDR3 protein: CASSQGNGNTIYF; CDR3 DNA: TGTGCCAGTAGTCAAGGGAATGGAAACACCATATATTTT
V gene: TRBV27; clone size: NA; J gene: TRBJ1-3; D gene: TRBD1; CDR3 protein: CASSWGQGAPIYF; CDR3 DNA: TGTGCCAGCAGTTGGGGACAGGGGGCTCCAATATATTTT
V gene: TRBV9; clone size: once; J gene: TRBJ2-2; D gene: NA; CDR3 protein: CASSVIGGPSGELFF; CDR3 DNA: TGTGCCAGCAGCGTTATCGGGGGGCCTAGCGGGGAGCTGTTTTTT
V gene: TRBV19; clone size: NA; J gene: TRBJ1-1; D gene: NA; CDR3 protein: CASSSRSTEAFF; CDR3 DNA: TGTGCCAGTAGTAGTAGGAGCACTGAAGCTTTCTTT
V gene: TRBV7-2; clone size: NA; J gene: TRBJ2-4; D gene: NA; CDR3 protein: CASSPQLLAKNIQYF; CDR3 DNA: TGTGCCAGCAGCCCACAACTCCTAGCCAAAAACATTCAGTACTTC
V gene: TRBV30; clone size: NA; J gene: TRBJ2-3; D gene: TRBD2; CDR3 protein: CAWTVLRGGGTDTQYF; CDR3 DNA: TGTGCCTGGACTGTACTCCGGGGGGGCGGCACAGATACGCAGTATTTT
V gene: TRBV5-1; clone size: NA; J gene: TRBJ2-2; D gene: NA; CDR3 protein: CASSLVGLSNTGELFF; CDR3 DNA: TGCGCCAGCAGCTTGGTTGGACTCTCAAACACCGGGGAGCTGTTTTTT